The next 27 T cell receptor beta chains were all read from a single sample in a study of shared clonotypes between healthy human individuals. Clones were sequenced by immunoSEQ multiplex PCR, and TCRdb holds only the in-frame ones, with some missing. Of 2 million to 2.5 million clones listed, roughly 95% are singletons. Source material: naive CD4+ T cells sorted from blood. Described subset: CD45RA+ positively selected. The origin of the receptors is a man aged 18 to 29 in good health.

On this clone: The same CDR3 arises from other DNA sequences in this sample as well. Written as DNA, the CDR3 is TGTGCCATCAGTGAGTCTGGTACCTACAATGAGCAGTTCTTC. Translating gives CAISESGTYNEQFF. The rearrangement joins TRBV10-3 to TRBJ2-1; unclear D gene. V dropped 0 bases and J dropped 2 bases, with 5 bases sitting between them. CDR1 is ENHRY and CDR2 is SYGVKD in the germline V gene. The CDR3 loop spans 14 amino acids.

This rearrangement joins TRBV6-5 to TRBJ1-3, with 10 bases fitting TRBD1. CDR1 and CDR2 (germline): MNHEY, SVGAGI. V dropped 6 bases and J dropped 4; count of bases not matched to a gene: 6. The CDR3 extends over 15 amino acids. CDR3 sequence reads: CASRRQGALGNTIYF. The CDR3 DNA sequence: TGTGCCAGCAGAAGACAGGGGGCGCTGGGAAACACCATATATTTT.

This rearrangement joins TRBV19 to TRBJ1-5; no clear D gene. The CDR3 length is 15 residues. Germline values: CDR1 LNHDA, CDR2 SQIVND (reference sequence). Trimming left V 8 bases short and J 0 bases short, with 14 bases between. The CDR3 is CASQTAEYSNQPQHF. In DNA form, the CDR3 reads TGTGCCAGTCAGACCGCGGAATATAGCAATCAGCCCCAGCATTTT.

The chain carries TRBV5-1 and TRBJ2-2, with no clear D. The germline V and J ends were trimmed by 2 bases and 0 bases, with 5 bases remaining between them. There are 14 residues in the CDR3. Per germline, CDR1 SGHRS and CDR2 YFSETQ. CDR3 loop: CASSFTANTGELFF. In DNA form, the CDR3 reads TGCGCCAGCAGCTTTACAGCGAACACCGGGGAGCTGTTTTTT. Complete variable domain (other parts from reference TRBV5-1 and TRBJ2-2): KAGVTQTPRYLIKTRGQQVTLSCSPISGHRSVSWYQQTPGQGLQFLFEYFSETQRNKGNFPGRFSGRQFSNSRSEMNVSTLELGDSALYLCASSFTANTGELFFGEGSRLTVL.

The CDR3, as DNA: TGTGCCAGCAGTTACGGGACTCTGTACGAGCAGTACTTC. Its translation is CASSYGTLYEQYF. V gene TRBV6-5 combines with J gene TRBJ2-7, with D maybe TRBD2 (6 bases). The germline CDR1 and CDR2 sequences are MNHEY and SVGAGI. This CDR3 has 13 amino acids. V was shortened by 2 bases and J by 4 bases, with 9 bases between the two germline ends.

This rearrangement joins TRBV2 to TRBJ2-7; a weak D match, TRBD2 (6 bases). The CDR3 runs 14 residues. CDR1 is SNHLY, CDR2 FYNNEI, per germline. Trimming removed 9 bases from V and 0 bases from J, with 15 bases in between. The CDR3: CASFRAGSSYEQYF. As DNA, the CDR3 is TGTGCCAGTTTCCGGGCGGGGAGCTCCTACGAGCAGTACTTC.

The chain recombines TRBV11-2 with TRBJ2-5; D is uncertain. Germline CDR1 SGHAT, CDR2 FQNNGV. Between the trimmed V and J ends, which lost 4 bases and 0 bases, there was a span of 21 bases. This CDR3 is built from 18 residues. The CDR3 DNA is TGTGCCAGCAGCTCATATTCGGGCAGCTTAATGTACCAAGAGACCCAGTACTTC. Its protein is CASSSYSGSLMYQETQYF.

The chain combines TRBV6-1 with TRBJ1-3; possibly TRBD1 for D (6 bases). CDR3 size: 14 residues. V was shortened by 6 bases and J by 5 bases, with 14 bases between the two germline ends. Germline CDR1 and CDR2: MNHNS and SASEGT. The CDR3 DNA sequence: TGTGCCAGCAGGAGGGAGGGGGTCCGAAACACCATATATTTT. Translated: CASRREGVRNTIYF.

The V gene is TRBV6-6, the J gene TRBJ2-3, with D perhaps TRBD1 or TRBD2 (5 bases each). The germline V and J ends were trimmed by 5 bases and 4 bases, with 10 bases remaining between them. The CDR3 runs to 13 residues. Germline lookup yields CDR1 MNHNY and CDR2 SVGAGI (reference sequence). CDR3 in DNA: TGTGCCAGCAGTGGGGGACGGGCAGATACGCAGTATTTT. The encoded protein is CASSGGRADTQYF.

The chain joins TRBV25-1 to TRBJ1-5; 7 bases are shared with TRBD1. V shed 6 bases, J shed 3 bases, and the junction held 5 bases outside the gene matches. The CDR3 is 14 amino acids. Looked up from germline, CDR1 is MGHDK and CDR2 is SYGVNS. This CDR3 reads CASSLGQTNQPQHF. The CDR3 region has the DNA TGTGCCAGCAGCTTGGGACAGACCAATCAGCCCCAGCATTTT.

The chain carries TRBV27 and TRBJ2-5; a possible D gene is TRBD1 (6 bases). V was pared by 5 bases and J by 7 bases, with 23 bases between. The CDR3 has 16 residues. CDR1 and CDR2 from the germline V gene are MNHEY and SMNVEV (reference sequence). In DNA form, the CDR3 reads TGTGCCAGCAGTCAGCGAGCGACAGGCCCCGTCCGGACCCAGTACTTC. Encoded protein: CASSQRATGPVRTQYF.

The rearrangement uses TRBV4-1 and TRBJ1-4; 8 bases fit TRBD1. With V trimmed by 5 bases and J by 7 bases, 9 bases remained unmatched. CDR1 and CDR2 (germline): MGHRA, YSYEKL. This CDR3 is built from 15 residues. CDR3 protein: CASSSGVQGVEKLFF. As DNA, the CDR3 is TGCGCCAGCAGCAGCGGCGTACAGGGGGTTGAAAAACTGTTTTTT.

The chain is built from TRBV5-5 and TRBJ1-5; D unresolved. Germline CDR1 and CDR2: SGHKS and YYEKEE (reference sequence). V was clipped by 0 bases and J by 5 bases, with 9 bases between them. The CDR3 runs to 14 residues. CDR3 sequence reads: CASSLVRSDQPQHF. As DNA, the CDR3 is TGTGCCAGCAGCTTGGTTCGGTCCGATCAGCCCCAGCATTTT.

The chain couples TRBV4-1 to TRBJ2-1; 10 bases line up with TRBD2. Germline CDR1 and CDR2: MGHRA and YSYEKL. V trimming: 0 bases; J trimming: 9 bases; junction bases outside the gene matches: 11. This CDR3 is built from 17 residues. The CDR3: CASSQDLASGRVSEQFF. The CDR3 DNA sequence: TGCGCCAGCAGCCAAGATCTTGCTAGCGGGAGAGTAAGTGAGCAGTTCTTC.

This chain connects TRBV7-9 to TRBJ2-3; D perhaps matches TRBD2 (6 bases). CDR3 size: 14 residues. The germline V gene encodes CDR1 SEHNR and CDR2 FQNEAQ (reference sequence). Trimming took 5 bases from V and 3 from J, leaving 12 bases between them. The CDR3 here is CASSPGVTTDTQYF. CDR3 nucleotides: TGTGCCAGCAGCCCGGGGGTTACGACAGATACGCAGTATTTT.

This CDR3 is CATTRDQSLLSPLHF. The CDR3 nucleotides are TGTGCCACCACCCGGGACCAAAGCCTCCTTTCACCCCTCCACTTT. The V and J genes are TRBV10-3 and TRBJ1-6; perhaps TRBD1 as D (5 bases). The V gene lost 10 bases and the J gene lost 9 bases, with 22 bases spanning the gap. The CDR3 is 15 residues long. The germline gives CDR1 ENHRY, CDR2 SYGVKD.

V and J are TRBV29-1 and TRBJ1-1; TRBD1 aligns across 8 bases. CDR1 is SQVTM and CDR2 is ANQGSEA in the germline V gene. The V and J ends lost 4 bases and 1 base, in that order; junction bases with no gene match: 8. There are 15 residues in the CDR3. DNA of the CDR3: TGCAGCGTTGCCTTCCAGGGGGCGGGGAACACTGAAGCTTTCTTT. This encodes CSVAFQGAGNTEAFF. Full variable domain (rest looked up from reference TRBV29-1 and TRBJ1-1): SAVISQKPSRDICQRGTSLTIQCQVDSQVTMMFWYRQQPGQSLTLIATANQGSEATYESGFVIDKFPISRPNLTFSTLTVSNMSPEDSSIYLCSVAFQGAGNTEAFFGQGTRLTVV.

V gene TRBV2 combines with J gene TRBJ2-7; 7 bases are a match to TRBD1. This CDR3 is 12 amino acids long. J gave up 5 bases and V 8 bases, and 6 bases lay outside the gene matches. Germline V gene lookup returns CDR1 SNHLY and CDR2 FYNNEI. CDR3 loop: CASFSRGNEQYF. The CDR3 DNA reads TGTGCCAGCTTTTCCAGGGGGAACGAGCAGTACTTC.

The J gene is TRBJ2-3, the V gene TRBV5-1; 10 nucleotides align to TRBD2. This CDR3 region has 15 residues. J lost 4 bases, V lost 5 bases, and 7 bases had no gene match. CDR1 and CDR2 from the germline V gene are SGHRS and YFSETQ. In DNA form, the CDR3 reads TGCGCCAGCAGTCGGGCTAGCGGGAGTGCAGATACGCAGTATTTT. As protein: CASSRASGSADTQYF.

The rearrangement joins TRBV4-1 to TRBJ1-6; 7 bases are shared with TRBD1. The V gene's germline CDR1 is MGHRA and CDR2 YSYEKL. Unmatched junction bases numbered 14, after V lost 3 bases and J lost 0 bases. This CDR3 has 20 amino acids. CDR3: CASSQDEGGVTSSYNSPLHF. The DNA for the CDR3 is TGCGCCAGCAGCCAGGACGAAGGGGGCGTCACTAGCTCCTATAATTCACCCCTCCACTTT.

V gene TRBV27 combines with J gene TRBJ2-5; 14 bases are shared with TRBD2. In germline, CDR1 is MNHEY, CDR2 SMNVEV (reference sequence). CDR3 length: 16 residues. The junction had 12 bases not matched to a gene; V was cut back by 6 bases and J by 9 bases. The CDR3 region is CASSHGLAGGPGAQYF. The CDR3, as DNA: TGTGCCAGCAGCCACGGACTAGCGGGAGGCCCGGGGGCCCAGTACTTC.

The V and J genes are TRBV4-1 and TRBJ2-6; D call uncertain. The CDR3 has 16 residues. Deletions cut 3 bases from V and 0 bases from J, with 9 bases between. Germline V gene lookup returns CDR1 MGHRA and CDR2 YSYEKL. The CDR3: CASSHSVTSGANVLTF. For the CDR3, the DNA is TGCGCCAGCAGCCATTCGGTCACCTCTGGGGCCAACGTCCTGACTTTC.

The rearrangement joins TRBV6-1 to TRBJ1-3; D gene ambiguous. V was shortened by 6 bases and J by 4 bases, with 13 bases between the two germline ends. Germline lookup yields CDR1 MNHNS and CDR2 SASEGT. This CDR3 region has 14 residues. CDR3 DNA: TGTGCCAGCAGCCCAACCGGCGCGGGAAACACCATATATTTT. Translated, it gives CASSPTGAGNTIYF.

This chain joins TRBV4-2 and TRBJ1-3, with a possible D match to TRBD1 (6 bases). V was pared by 5 bases and J by 1 base, with 12 bases between. The germline gives CDR1 LGHNA, CDR2 YNFKEQ. The CDR3 contains 15 residues. This CDR3 is CASSAEQGSGNTIYF. The CDR3 region has the DNA TGTGCCAGCAGCGCAGAACAGGGATCTGGAAACACCATATATTTT.

The chain couples TRBV7-2 to TRBJ1-2; a weak D match, TRBD1 (6 bases). The CDR3 length is 15 residues. Germline-derived CDR1 and CDR2 are SGHTA and FQGNSA. V lost 4 bases to trimming and J lost 2 bases, with 14 bases between them. CDR3: CASSSPGGLNYGYTF. CDR3 sequence (DNA): TGTGCCAGCAGCTCCCCGGGGGGGCTAAACTATGGCTACACCTTC. Full variable domain (outside the CDR3, taken from reference TRBV7-2 and TRBJ1-2): GAGVSQSPSNKVTEKGKDVELRCDPISGHTALYWYRQSLGQGLEFLIYFQGNSAPDKSGLPSDRFSAERTGGSVSTLTIQRTQQEDSAVYLCASSSPGGLNYGYTFGSGTRLTVV.

The gene calls are TRBV10-3 and TRBJ2-1; 8 positions agree with TRBD2. The germline gives CDR1 ENHRY, CDR2 SYGVKD. CDR3 length: 11 residues. The CDR3 reads CAAGVYNEQFF. CDR3 bases: TGTGCAGCGGGAGTCTACAATGAGCAGTTCTTC.

This chain joins TRBV10-2 and TRBJ1-1; no clear D. The CDR3 spans 15 residues. The germline V and J ends were trimmed by 2 bases and 0 bases, with 10 bases remaining between them. Germline V CDR1 and CDR2: WSHSY, SAAADI. The CDR3 DNA reads TGCGCCAGCAGTGAGCTTGGCAGTTTGAACACTGAAGCTTTCTTT. The encoded protein is CASSELGSLNTEAFF.